This TCR beta chain originates from a study of cytomegalovirus exposure and HLA in healthy donors. The CDR3 is made up of 16 amino acids. From germline, CDR1 is SGDLS and CDR2 YYNGEE. V lost 4 bases to trimming and J lost 3 bases; unmatched junction nucleotides: 7. Worth noting for this clone: The antigen is unknown.

PCR primers comprised 60 Vbeta and 13 Jbeta primers. TCRdb's copy holds only in-frame clones and misses some; the assay was immunoSEQ multiplex PCR. The data contain fewer than 150,000 clones, 73% of them singletons. No CMV serostatus entry exists for this donor. Study-wide results and limits: Immune exposure information comprised only CMV serostatus.

Sequencing used PBMCs. The receptor was derived from a human donor in good health. The J gene is TRBJ2-2, the V gene TRBV9; 9 bases are a match to TRBD1. CDR3: CASSSPGTGYTGELFF. CDR3 in DNA: TGTGCCAGCAGCTCTCCCGGGACAGGGTACACCGGGGAGCTGTTTTTT.